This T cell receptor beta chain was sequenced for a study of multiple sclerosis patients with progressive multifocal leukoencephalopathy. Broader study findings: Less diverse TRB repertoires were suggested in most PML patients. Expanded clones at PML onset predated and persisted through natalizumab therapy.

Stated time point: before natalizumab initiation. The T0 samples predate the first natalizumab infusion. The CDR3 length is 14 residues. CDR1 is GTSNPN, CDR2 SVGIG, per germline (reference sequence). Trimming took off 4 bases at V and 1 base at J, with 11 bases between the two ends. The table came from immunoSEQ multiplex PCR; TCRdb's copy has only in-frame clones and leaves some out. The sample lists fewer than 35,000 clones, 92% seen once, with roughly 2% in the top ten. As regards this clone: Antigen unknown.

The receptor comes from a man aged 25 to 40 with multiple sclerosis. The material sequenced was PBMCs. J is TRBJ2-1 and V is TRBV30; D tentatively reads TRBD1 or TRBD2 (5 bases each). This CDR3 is CAWKEAGSYNEQFF. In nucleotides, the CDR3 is TGTGCCTGGAAGGAGGCAGGGTCCTACAATGAGCAGTTCTTC.